This TCR beta chain was documented in a study of CXCR3 chemokines and chemotherapy response in bladder cancer. Using its own MiXCR run on the PCR reads, TCRdb lists one record per CDR3 protein. The table includes several thousand distinct CDR3 sequences, roughly 23% detected once. This clonotype was counted ten times or more. The CDR3 consists of 15 residues. Germline V gives CDR1 KGHSY, CDR2 FQNENV. Trimming took off 4 bases at V and 4 bases at J, with 14 bases between the two ends. The J gene is TRBJ1-3, the V gene TRBV16, with D possibly being TRBD1 (5 bases). The receptor's source is a human donor with bladder cancer that did not respond to neoadjuvant chemotherapy. Collection took place from a patient whose treatment included neoadjuvant chemotherapy. The CDR3 sequence: CASSPTQTDGNTIYF. DNA of the CDR3: TGTGCCAGCAGCCCCACTCAGACAGACGGAAACACCATATATTTT.